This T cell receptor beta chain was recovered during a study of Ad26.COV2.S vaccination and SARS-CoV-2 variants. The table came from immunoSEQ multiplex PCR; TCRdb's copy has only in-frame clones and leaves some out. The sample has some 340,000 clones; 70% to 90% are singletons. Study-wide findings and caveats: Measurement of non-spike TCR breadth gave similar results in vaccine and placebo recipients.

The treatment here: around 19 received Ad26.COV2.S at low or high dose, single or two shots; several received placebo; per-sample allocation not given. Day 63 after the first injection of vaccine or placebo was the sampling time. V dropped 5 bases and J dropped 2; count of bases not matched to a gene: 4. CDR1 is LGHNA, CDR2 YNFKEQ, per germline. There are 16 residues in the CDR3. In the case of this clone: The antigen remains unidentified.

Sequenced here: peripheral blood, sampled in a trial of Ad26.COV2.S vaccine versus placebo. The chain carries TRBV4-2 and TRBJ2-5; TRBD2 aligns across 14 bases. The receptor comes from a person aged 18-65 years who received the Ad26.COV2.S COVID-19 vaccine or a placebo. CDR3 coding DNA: TGTGCCAGCAGCTCCCGACTAGCGGGGGGGCAAGAGACCCAGTACTTC. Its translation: CASSSRLAGGQETQYF.